Detailed here is one T cell receptor (beta chain). The data originate from a study of blood T cell repertoires in COVID-19. Study at large: Acute and convalescent COVID-19 samples came from the United States, Italy and Spain. From T cells, B-cell-depleted T cells, or PBMCs came the material, which was cDNA or gDNA.

Methods used by the authors: Quantification of nucleated cells was approximated via reference gene primer amplification. Sequenced by immunoSEQ multiplex PCR; TCRdb stores in-frame clones only, minus some. V and J calls and clone size are as listed in that table; D and trimming were resolved from the DNA. The sample carries 150,000 to 190,000 clones, about four fifths recorded once. Unmatched junction bases numbered 10, after V lost 4 bases and J lost 0 bases. Germline CDR1 and CDR2: KGHSH and LQKENI. The CDR3 length is 18 residues. The TCR was taken from a man aged 55 to 69 with acute or convalescent COVID-19. Sequencing used peripheral blood. The chain employs TRBV18 and TRBJ2-7; 12 bases align to TRBD2. CDR3 nucleotides: TGTGCCAGCTCACACACCCGGCTAGCGGGAGGGTTCTCCTACGAGCAGTACTTC. It is translated as CASSHTRLAGGFSYEQYF.